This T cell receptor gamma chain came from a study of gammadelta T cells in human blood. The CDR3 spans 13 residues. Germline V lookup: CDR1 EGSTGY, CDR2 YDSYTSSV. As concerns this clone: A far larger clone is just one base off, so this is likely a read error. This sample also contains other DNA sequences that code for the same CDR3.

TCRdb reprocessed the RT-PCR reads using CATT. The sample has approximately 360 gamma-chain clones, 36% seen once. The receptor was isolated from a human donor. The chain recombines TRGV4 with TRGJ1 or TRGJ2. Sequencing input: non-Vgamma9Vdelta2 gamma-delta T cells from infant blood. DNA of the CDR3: TGTGCTACCTGGGATGTGATGTATTATAAGAAACTCTTT. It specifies CATWDVMYYKKLF.